This T cell receptor (beta chain) was recovered during a study of metastatic and nonmetastatic thyroid tumors. All patients reached thyroid surgery having received no treatment beforehand. Notes on this clone: Given a much more abundant clone one base away, this may be a read error.

Original processing methods: Clinicopathological groups supplied CDR3 differences that were used to build a distant-metastasis classifier for papillary thyroid cancer. TCRdb redid the clone calls on the PCR reads using MiXCR. In this record, the V and J calls reflect TCRdb's handling and not the investigators' own analysis. The data contain about 25,000 clones, about 12% of them seen just once; the ten biggest clones take up roughly 17%. With 5 bases removed from V and 13 bases from J, the gap between germline ends came to 14 bases. Germline CDR1 reads LGHNT; CDR2 reads FRNRAP. This CDR3 is 11 amino acids long.

The chain joins TRBV12-5 to TRBJ1-1, with a weak D call TRBD1 (5 bases). The sample was blood. The receptor was derived from a female donor with papillary thyroid cancer or a benign thyroid nodule (not recorded which). Some clones in this sample may be carry-over from other donors' samples. The CDR3 region has the DNA TGTGCTAGTGGTCCTGGGGGGGTGTGTTTCTTT. Its protein product is CASGPGGVCFF.